Listed here are 20 T cell receptor beta chains from one sample, sequenced in a study of T cell repertoires in cytomegalovirus infection. These receptors' targets are unknown. Each CDR3 protein gets one entry after TCRdb re-called the reads with MiXCR. The sample lists fewer than 1,000,000 distinct CDR3 sequences, roughly 30% occurring once. Source: cultured CD8+ T cells from PBMCs, taken from culture after CMV antigen stimulation. The receptors originated from a human donor in good health (CMV status not recorded). Some clones in this sample may be carry-over from other donors' samples.

This clonotype has only a few counts. The rearrangement joins TRBV29-1 to TRBJ1-1, with D maybe TRBD1 (5 bases). The germline V and J ends were trimmed by 7 bases and 7 bases, with 31 bases remaining between them. The CDR3 covers 17 residues. Germline V gene data show CDR1 as SQVTM and CDR2 as ANQGSEA. Here the CDR3 DNA reads TGCAGCGCCGGTCGGCTAACAGCCCTTCGGTTTGGACATGAAGCTTTCTTT. Its translation is CSAGRLTALRFGHEAFF. Full variable domain (rest looked up from reference TRBV29-1 and TRBJ1-1): SAVISQKPSRDICQRGTSLTIQCQVDSQVTMMFWYRQQPGQSLTLIATANQGSEATYESGFVIDKFPISRPNLTFSTLTVSNMSPEDSSIYLCSAGRLTALRFGHEAFFGQGTRLTVV.

This clonotype was counted a few times. V is TRBV5-5 and J is TRBJ2-5; 8 bases align to TRBD2. CDR3 length: 15 amino acids. Germline V CDR1 and CDR2: SGHKS, YYEKEE (reference sequence). Losses at the gene ends were 4 bases for V and 2 bases for J; bases not matched to a gene: 7. CDR3: CASSESGLAQETQYF. CDR3 DNA sequence: TGTGCCAGCAGCGAGTCTGGACTAGCACAAGAGACCCAGTACTTC.

This clonotype has more than one count but fewer than ten. The chain carries TRBV10-3 and TRBJ2-2, with D uncertain. The V gene's germline CDR1 is ENHRY and CDR2 SYGVKD. V lost 4 bases and J lost 5, with 2 bases in between. The CDR3 has 11 residues. CDR3: CAISGTGELFF. For the CDR3, the DNA is TGTGCCATCAGTGGGACCGGGGAGCTGTTTTTT.

The chain has TRBV12-3 or TRBV12-4 and TRBJ2-2, with D unresolved. CDR3 length equals 13 residues. V was clipped by 8 bases and J by 2 bases, with 9 bases between them. The CDR3 sequence: CASEGPNTGELFF. Written as DNA, the CDR3 is TGTGCCAGCGAAGGTCCCAACACCGGGGAGCTGTTTTTT.

Note on this clonotype: Because it lacks the conserved phenylalanine or tryptophan at the end, this CDR3 is likely a read error. The rearrangement uses TRBV12-3 or TRBV12-4 and TRBJ1-1; no clear D gene. Trimming cost V 3 bases and J 3 bases, with 8 bases left between them. This CDR3 contains 13 residues. CDR3 region: CASSLGLDTEAFC. CDR3 nucleotide sequence: TGTGCCAGCAGTTTGGGCCTGGACACTGAAGCTTTCTGT.

The chain recombines TRBV27 with TRBJ1-1; D unresolved. Between the trimmed V and J ends, which lost 4 bases and 2 bases, there was a span of 11 bases. The CDR3 extends over 14 amino acids. Germline-derived CDR1 and CDR2 are MNHEY and SMNVEV (reference sequence). The CDR3 nucleotides read TGTGCCAGCAGTTCAGGATGGAGCAACACTGAAGCTTTCTTT. The encoded protein is CASSSGWSNTEAFF.

This clonotype has more than one count but fewer than ten. V is TRBV19 and J is TRBJ2-1; 7 nucleotides agree with TRBD1. The CDR3 contains 15 residues. Looked up from germline, CDR1 is LNHDA and CDR2 is SQIVND (reference sequence). With V trimmed by 2 bases and J by 3 bases, 4 bases remained unmatched. The CDR3 DNA sequence: TGTGCCAGTAGTATAAGGACAGGAAACTACAATGAGCAGTTCTTC. As protein: CASSIRTGNYNEQFF.

This clonotype was observed a few times. The J gene is TRBJ2-1, the V gene TRBV7-6, with a weak D call TRBD1 (5 bases). CDR1 is SGHVS, CDR2 FNYEAQ, per germline. This CDR3 is 14 amino acids long. The germline V and J ends were trimmed by 6 bases and 5 bases, with 14 bases remaining between them. CDR3: CASRQTRVDNEQFF. The CDR3 DNA is TGTGCCAGCAGGCAGACCAGGGTAGACAATGAGCAGTTCTTC.

The chain combines TRBV7-8 with TRBJ2-4, with D possibly matching TRBD2 (6 bases). Germline-derived CDR1 and CDR2 are SGHVS and FQNEAQ. This CDR3 is built from 19 residues. Trimming removed 8 bases at V and 0 bases at J, with 26 bases between. CDR3 amino acids: CASCSEPGGIGLAKNIQYF. The CDR3 DNA reads TGTGCCAGCTGCTCCGAGCCAGGCGGGATAGGATTAGCCAAAAACATTCAGTACTTC.

This clonotype appeared a single time. The chain uses TRBV5-1 and TRBJ2-7; D is possibly TRBD1 (6 bases). Per the germline V gene, CDR1 is SGHRS and CDR2 is YFSETQ. The CDR3 is made up of 13 amino acids. V dropped 4 bases and J dropped 3 bases, with 11 bases sitting between them. CDR3 amino acids: CASSGTTFYEQYF. CDR3 DNA: TGCGCCAGCAGCGGGACAACATTCTACGAGCAGTACTTC.

This chain connects TRBV20-1 to TRBJ2-7; the match to TRBD2 covers 8 bases. V shed 0 bases and J 2 bases; nucleotides not matched to a gene: 6. Germline-derived CDR1 and CDR2 are DFQATT and SNEGSKA (reference sequence). The CDR3 runs to 15 residues. CDR3 amino acids: CSARDRTSGPYEQYF. The DNA of the CDR3 is TGCAGTGCTAGAGATCGAACTAGCGGCCCCTACGAGCAGTACTTC.

This clonotype has at least ten counts. J is TRBJ2-2 and V is TRBV7-8; D ambiguous. This CDR3 is built from 12 residues. The germline V gene has CDR1 SGHVS and CDR2 FQNEAQ. V was cut by 2 bases and J by 6 bases, with 4 bases left in between. The CDR3: CASSLLPGELFF. The CDR3 DNA reads TGTGCCAGCAGCTTACTCCCCGGGGAGCTGTTTTTT.

This rearrangement joins TRBV10-3 to TRBJ2-3; 7 nucleotides align to TRBD1. With V trimmed by 6 bases and J by 2 bases, 8 bases remained unmatched. Germline-derived CDR1 and CDR2 are ENHRY and SYGVKD. CDR3 length equals 15 residues. CDR3 coding DNA: TGTGCCATCAGGGACTTACAGGGGCCCACAGATACGCAGTATTTT. Protein: CAIRDLQGPTDTQYF.

This clonotype was picked up a small number of times. The rearrangement uses TRBV5-1 and TRBJ1-1; unclear D gene. Per the germline V gene, CDR1 is SGHRS and CDR2 is YFSETQ. Trimming removed 4 bases from V and 5 bases from J, with 12 bases in between. The CDR3 is 13 residues long. CDR3 sequence: CASSRRLGTEAFF. CDR3 sequence (DNA): TGCGCCAGCAGCCGTCGGTTAGGTACTGAAGCTTTCTTT.

This clonotype occurred a few times. The CDR3 DNA is TGTGCCAGCAGCTTAGGGACGTCCGGCTACACCTTC. Translated: CASSLGTSGYTF. The gene calls are TRBV7-6 and TRBJ1-2; D ambiguous. The CDR3 has 12 amino acids. V shed 1 base and J shed 8 bases, with 8 bases lying between them. Germline CDR1 and CDR2: SGHVS and FNYEAQ.

CDR3 bases: TGTGCCACCCGGACCGGCAATCAGCCCCAGCATTTT. This encodes CATRTGNQPQHF. The chain joins TRBV27 to TRBJ1-5, with D uncertain. V was pared by 10 bases and J by 2 bases, with 9 bases between. Germline V lookup: CDR1 MNHEY, CDR2 SMNVEV (reference sequence). The CDR3 has 12 amino acids.

The chain combines TRBV2 with TRBJ2-7; 10 bases match TRBD1. CDR1 SNHLY and CDR2 FYNNEI come from the germline V gene. J was trimmed by 1 base and V by 3 bases; bases with no gene match: 3. This CDR3 spans 15 amino acids. This CDR3 is CASSEGTGESYEQYF. CDR3 nucleotides: TGTGCCAGCAGTGAGGGGACAGGGGAATCCTACGAGCAGTACTTC.

The chain couples TRBV7-9 to TRBJ2-3; unclear D gene. The CDR3 spans 12 residues. Germline CDR1 reads SEHNR; CDR2 reads FQNEAQ (reference sequence). Trimming pared 4 bases from V and 6 bases from J, leaving 8 bases between. The CDR3 is CASSSFLDTQYF. The CDR3 DNA follows: TGTGCCAGCAGCTCGTTTCTGGATACGCAGTATTTT.

In its sample, this clonotype was seen a few times. For the CDR3, the DNA is TGTGCCACCTCCGGGACGAGCACAGATACGCAGTATTTT. Translation: CATSGTSTDTQYF. This chain links TRBV24-1 with TRBJ2-3; D possibly matches TRBD1 or TRBD2 (5 bases each). Trimming cost V 9 bases and J 0 bases, with 9 bases left between them. Germline CDR1 and CDR2: KGHDR and SFDVKD. The CDR3 consists of 13 residues.

In this sample, this clonotype turned up many times. The gene calls are TRBV7-2 and TRBJ2-1; 7 nucleotides align to TRBD2. Germline V lookup: CDR1 SGHTA, CDR2 FQGNSA. V shed 5 bases, J shed 10 bases, and the junction held 14 bases outside the gene matches. The CDR3 has 15 residues. In DNA form, the CDR3 reads TGTGCCAGCAGCATCCGGGACTACCCGTCTAGGGAGCAGTTCTTC. This gives the protein CASSIRDYPSREQFF.